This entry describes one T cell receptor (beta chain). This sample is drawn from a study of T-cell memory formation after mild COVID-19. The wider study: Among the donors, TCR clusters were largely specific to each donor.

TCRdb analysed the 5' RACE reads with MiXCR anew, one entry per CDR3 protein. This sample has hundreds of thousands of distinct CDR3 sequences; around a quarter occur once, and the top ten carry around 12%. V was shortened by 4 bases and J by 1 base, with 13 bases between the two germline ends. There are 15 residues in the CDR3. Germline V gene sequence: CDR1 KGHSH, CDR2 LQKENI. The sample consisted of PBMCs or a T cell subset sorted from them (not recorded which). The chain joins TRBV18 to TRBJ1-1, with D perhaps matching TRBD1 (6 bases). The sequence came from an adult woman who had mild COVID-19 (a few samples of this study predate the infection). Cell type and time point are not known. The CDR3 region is CASSRFQGQNTEAFF. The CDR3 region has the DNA TGTGCCAGCTCACGGTTCCAGGGGCAGAACACTGAAGCTTTCTTT.